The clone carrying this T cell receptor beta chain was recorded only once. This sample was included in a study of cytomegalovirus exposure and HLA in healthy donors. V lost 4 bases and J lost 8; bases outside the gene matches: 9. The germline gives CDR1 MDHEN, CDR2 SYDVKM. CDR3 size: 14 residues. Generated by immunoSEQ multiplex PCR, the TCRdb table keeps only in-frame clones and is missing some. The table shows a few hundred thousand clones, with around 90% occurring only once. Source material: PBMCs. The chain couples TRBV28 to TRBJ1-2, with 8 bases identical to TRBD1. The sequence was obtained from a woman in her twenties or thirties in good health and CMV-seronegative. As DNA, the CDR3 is TGTGCCAGCAGTTGGGACAGGCTCCTGGCAGGCTACACCTTC. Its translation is CASSWDRLLAGYTF.